This is a list of T cell receptor beta chains from one sample in a study of beta chain features in type 1 diabetes. Sequenced by immunoSEQ multiplex PCR; TCRdb stores in-frame clones only, minus some. The sample yields 640,000 or so clones, around an eighth seen once. The specimen was naive CD4+ T cells from blood. Source of these receptors: a man aged 18-30 years with type 1 diabetes. The CDR3 runs from the conserved cysteine through the conserved F or W. A D gene is named only where the DNA matches it firmly. Where a row states a size, it is once, few, many or the class of an expanded clone; other rows omit it.

D: .
V: TRBV15
J: TRBJ1-4
size: .
DNA: TGTGCCACCAGCAGAGGAAGGGGTGAAAAACTGTTTTTT
CDR3: CATSRGRGEKLFF

D: TRBD2
V: TRBV27
J: TRBJ2-2
size: few
DNA: TGTGCCAGCCGGACCCTGCTAGCGGCAATCGGGGAGCTGTTTTTT
CDR3: CASRTLLAAIGELFF

D: .
V: TRBV27
J: TRBJ2-7
size: .
DNA: TGTGCCAGCAGTTTATCGTGGAGCGGGTGGAGCTCCTACGAGCAGTACTTC
CDR3: CASSLSWSGWSSYEQYF

D: .
V: TRBV6-6
J: TRBJ1-1
size: .
DNA: TGTGCCAGCAGTTACACAGAGATGAACACTGAAGCTTTCTTT
CDR3: CASSYTEMNTEAFF

D: TRBD1
V: TRBV19
J: TRBJ1-5
size: few
DNA: TGTGCCAGTAGTATTTCAGGGGGTGATCAGCCCCAGCATTTT
CDR3: CASSISGGDQPQHF

D: TRBD1
V: TRBV7-9
J: TRBJ1-2
size: few
DNA: TGTGCCAGCAGCTTAGAGACAGGGCAAAATGGCTACACCTTC
CDR3: CASSLETGQNGYTF

D: .
V: TRBV7-7
J: TRBJ2-1
size: few
DNA: TGTGCTAGCAGCTTAGATCAGCGGGCTTCCTACAATGAGCAGTTCTTC
CDR3: CASSLDQRASYNEQFF

D: .
V: TRBV30
J: TRBJ1-3
size: .
DNA: TGTGCCTGGGGCCGGGATATCCGAAACACCATATATTTT
CDR3: CAWGRDIRNTIYF

D: .
V: TRBV5-6
J: TRBJ2-3
size: .
DNA: TGTGCCAGCAGCTCCTCCAGGGGAACAGATACGCAGTATTTT
CDR3: CASSSSRGTDTQYF

D: TRBD1
V: TRBV19
J: TRBJ1-1
size: few
DNA: TGTGCCAGTAGTATCCAGGGGGCAATGAACACTGAAGCTTTCTTT
CDR3: CASSIQGAMNTEAFF

D: TRBD2
V: TRBV9
J: TRBJ2-1
size: .
DNA: TGTGCCAGCAGCGTGTTAGGGACTAGCGCTTACAATGAGCAGTTCTTC
CDR3: CASSVLGTSAYNEQFF

D: .
V: TRBV19
J: TRBJ2-3
size: .
DNA: TGTGCCAGTAGTCACCCCTCTAGACAGTATACGCAGTATTTT
CDR3: CASSHPSRQYTQYF

D: TRBD1
V: TRBV30
J: TRBJ1-5
size: few
DNA: TGTGCCGGGGGACAGGCGGATCAGCCCCAGCATTTT
CDR3: CAGGQADQPQHF

D: .
V: TRBV28
J: TRBJ1-2
size: .
DNA: TGTGCCAGCCGCGCCGTCGAATATGGCTACACCTTC
CDR3: CASRAVEYGYTF

D: TRBD2
V: TRBV5-7
J: TRBJ2-5
size: .
DNA: TGTGCCAGCAGCTTTAGCGGGAGGGCCTCTAGGCAAGAGACCCAGTACTTC
CDR3: CASSFSGRASRQETQYF

D: TRBD1
V: TRBV6-5
J: TRBJ2-7
size: .
DNA: TGTGCCAGCAGTTACTCGAAGGGGGCCCACTACGAGCAGTACTTC
CDR3: CASSYSKGAHYEQYF

D: TRBD1
V: TRBV9
J: TRBJ2-1
size: .
DNA: TGTGCCAGCAGCGTAGCCCCGACAGGGGGGGAGAGTGAGCAGTTCTTC
CDR3: CASSVAPTGGESEQFF

D: .
V: TRBV9
J: TRBJ2-2
size: .
DNA: TGTGCCAGCAGCGTAGCGCGCGGGCGAAACACCGGGGAGCTGTTTTTT
CDR3: CASSVARGRNTGELFF

D: TRBD1
V: TRBV7-2
J: TRBJ1-6
size: few
DNA: TGTGCCAGCAGCTCAAATGCCAGACAGGGCTATAATTCACCCCTCCACTTT
CDR3: CASSSNARQGYNSPLHF

D: TRBD1
V: TRBV5-1
J: TRBJ1-2
size: few
DNA: TGCGCCAGCAGCTCGACAGGGCGGCGAGGCTACACCTTC
CDR3: CASSSTGRRGYTF

D: .
V: TRBV4-1
J: TRBJ2-5
size: .
DNA: TGCGCCAGCAGCCGCGGGCTCAGGGAGACCCAGTACTTC
CDR3: CASSRGLRETQYF

D: .
V: TRBV5-4
J: TRBJ2-6
size: few
DNA: TGTGCCAGCAGCGGAGGGGCTGGGGCCAACGTCCTGACTTTC
CDR3: CASSGGAGANVLTF

D: .
V: TRBV7-6
J: TRBJ2-1
size: .
DNA: TGTGCCAGCAGCGGATTGGGTGAGCAGTTCTTC
CDR3: CASSGLGEQFF

D: .
V: TRBV7-3
J: TRBJ1-6
size: few
DNA: TGTGCCAGCAGCCCGGGGGGTATGATTTATTCACCCCTCCACTTT
CDR3: CASSPGGMIYSPLHF

D: TRBD2
V: TRBV25-1
J: TRBJ2-5
size: .
DNA: TGTGCCAGCAGTGAAGGAAGCGGGGGGGAGACGGAGACCCAGTACTTC
CDR3: CASSEGSGGETETQYF

D: TRBD2
V: TRBV2
J: TRBJ2-2
size: .
DNA: TGTGCCATTGGGACTAGCGGCACCGGGGAGCTGTTTTTT
CDR3: CAIGTSGTGELFF

D: .
V: TRBV29-1
J: TRBJ1-1
size: .
DNA: TGCAGCGTTGCCGGGACACTTATGAACACTGAAGCTTTCTTT
CDR3: CSVAGTLMNTEAFF

D: .
V: TRBV5-1
J: TRBJ2-5
size: few
DNA: TGCGCCAGCAGCTTGATCCAGGGACAAGAGACCCAGTACTTC
CDR3: CASSLIQGQETQYF

D: .
V: TRBV6-6
J: TRBJ2-1
size: few
DNA: TGTGCCAGCAGTTACTCGTCAGGGTACAATGAGCAGTTCTTC
CDR3: CASSYSSGYNEQFF

D: .
V: TRBV6-6
J: TRBJ2-1
size: few
DNA: TGTGCCAGCACTTGGGAGGGGGCTGAGCAGTTCTTC
CDR3: CASTWEGAEQFF

D: .
V: TRBV18
J: TRBJ2-7
size: .
DNA: TGTGCCAGCTCACGGGGCGGGGAAGGCTCCTACGAGCAGTACTTC
CDR3: CASSRGGEGSYEQYF

D: .
V: TRBV7-9
J: TRBJ2-3
size: .
DNA: TGTGCCAGCAGCCTTACTAGCACGCAGTATTTT
CDR3: CASSLTSTQYF